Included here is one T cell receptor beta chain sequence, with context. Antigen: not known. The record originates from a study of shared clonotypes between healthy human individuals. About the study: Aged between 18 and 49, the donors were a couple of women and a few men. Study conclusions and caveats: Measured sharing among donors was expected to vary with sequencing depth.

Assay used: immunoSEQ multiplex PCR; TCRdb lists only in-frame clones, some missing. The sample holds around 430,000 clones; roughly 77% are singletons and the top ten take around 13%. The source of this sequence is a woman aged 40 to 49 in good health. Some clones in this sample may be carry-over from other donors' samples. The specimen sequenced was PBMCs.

In DNA, the CDR3 is TGTGCCAGCGGGGGAACAGGGGGCTTCTACGAGCAGTACTTC. Its translation is CASGGTGGFYEQYF. The genes are TRBV2 and TRBJ2-7, with 9 bases identical to TRBD1. The CDR3 runs to 14 residues. From germline, CDR1 is SNHLY and CDR2 FYNNEI. The trim removed 8 bases at V and 3 bases at J, leaving 8 bases unmatched.